Sequencing of this TCR beta chain was carried out in a study of cytomegalovirus exposure and HLA in healthy donors. Looking at the study overall: Among fewer than 500 genotyped donors, about 85% fell in the Caucasian-associated ancestry cluster.

The PCR had 60 Vbeta and 13 Jbeta primers. Here immunoSEQ multiplex PCR was the method, and the copy in TCRdb shows in-frame clones only, minus some. The table includes hundreds of thousands of clones, about three quarters detected once. Study conclusions and caveats: Under in vitro conditions, three CMV-associated chains were confirmed as specific for CMV antigens. The authors later linked a missense DCLRE1C variant to TCR beta V- and J-gene trimming.

With regard to this clone: As yet, its antigen is unknown.

The CDR3 length is 14 residues. V dropped 3 bases and J dropped 2 bases, with 10 bases sitting between them. CDR1 is MRHNA and CDR2 is SNTAGT in the germline V gene. This sequence originates from a man in his forties in good health and CMV-seronegative. The material sequenced was PBMCs. The chain uses TRBV6-4 and TRBJ1-2, with a tentative D call TRBD1 (5 bases). The DNA of the CDR3 is TGTGCCAGCAGTGAATCCGGGGGAAACTATGGCTACACCTTC. It translates to CASSESGGNYGYTF.